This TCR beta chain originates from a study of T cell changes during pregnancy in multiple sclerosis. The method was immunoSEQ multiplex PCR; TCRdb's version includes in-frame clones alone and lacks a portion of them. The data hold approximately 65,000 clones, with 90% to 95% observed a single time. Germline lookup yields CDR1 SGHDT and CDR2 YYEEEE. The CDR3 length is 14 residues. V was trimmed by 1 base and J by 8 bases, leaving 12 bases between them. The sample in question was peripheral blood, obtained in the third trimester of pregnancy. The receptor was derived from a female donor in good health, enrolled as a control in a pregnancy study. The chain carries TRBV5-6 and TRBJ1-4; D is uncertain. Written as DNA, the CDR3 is TGTGCCAGCAGCTTGTGGAGGCCTCGCGAAAAACTGTTTTTT. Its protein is CASSLWRPREKLFF.